Listed below are T cell receptor beta chains from one sample, sequenced in a study of blood T cell repertoires in COVID-19. Using immunoSEQ multiplex PCR, the repertoire was profiled, and TCRdb retains in-frame clones only, with some absent. The sample lists hundreds of thousands of clones, around 89% seen once, with under 9.5% in the top ten. Sequencing was carried out using PBMCs or T cells enriched from blood (not recorded which). The origin of the receptors is a middle-aged man who had recovered from COVID-19. Each CDR3 is given with its conserved first and last residue. The D gene is left open where the match is weak. Size tells how often a clone was seen (once, few, many) or the class of an expanded clone, and some rows leave it out.

clone_size j_call cdr3_length d_call v_call cdr3_nt cdr3_aa
few TRBJ2-1 18 NA TRBV14 TGTGCCAGCAGCCAAGATAGGCAACCTCAGGGGAGACGAGATGAGCAGTTCTTC CASSQDRQPQGRRDEQFF
NA TRBJ1-4 15 TRBD1 TRBV5-1 TGCGCCAGCAGCCAACGGACAGGTAGAAATGAAAAACTGTTTTTT CASSQRTGRNEKLFF
NA TRBJ2-1 16 NA TRBV7-6 TGTGCCAGCAGCTTAGAATCTAGTAGGTCCTACAATGAGCAGTTCTTC CASSLESSRSYNEQFF
NA TRBJ2-7 14 NA TRBV2 TGTGCCAGCAGTGACTGGCAGTTCTCCTACGAGCAGTACTTC CASSDWQFSYEQYF
NA TRBJ2-6 15 TRBD2 TRBV7-9 TGTGCCAGCAGCTCGGGACTAGTTGGGGCCAACGTCCTGACTTTC CASSSGLVGANVLTF
NA TRBJ2-2 15 TRBD1 TRBV5-1 TGCGCCAGCAGCAGGGACAGGGCCGGGGCCGGGGAGCTGTTTTTT CASSRDRAGAGELFF
once TRBJ1-1 13 NA TRBV27 TGTGCCAGCAGTCCAGGGTTTGTATATGAAGCTTTCTTT CASSPGFVYEAFF
few TRBJ2-1 15 NA TRBV7-2 TGTGCCAGCAGCTTAGTCCAGGGGGCAGCGGGGGAGCAGTTCTTC CASSLVQGAAGEQFF
NA TRBJ2-3 16 TRBD1 TRBV2 TGTGCCAGCAGTGAAAGCGGCCCCGACAGGGGGGATACGCAGTATTTT CASSESGPDRGDTQYF
NA TRBJ2-1 15 NA TRBV27 TGTGCCAACAAACTAGGCAGGGGAAGCGGCAATGAGCAGTTCTTC CANKLGRGSGNEQFF
once TRBJ2-7 12 TRBD2 TRBV2 TGTGCCAGCAGGTCCTTTAGCGGGACGCAGTACTTC CASRSFSGTQYF
few TRBJ1-2 15 NA TRBV7-2 TGTGCCAGCAGCTCAATACCGGGACAAGACTATGGCTACACCTTC CASSSIPGQDYGYTF
NA TRBJ2-3 20 TRBD2 TRBV27 TGTGCCAGCAGTTTATCAATCTCCGGGACTAGCGGGACCAGCACAGATACGCAGTATTTT CASSLSISGTSGTSTDTQYF
NA TRBJ2-2 18 NA TRBV9 TGTGCCAGCAGCGATGAGGGGGGGACAGGAATGAACACCGGGGAGCTGTTTTTT CASSDEGGTGMNTGELFF
once TRBJ1-1 15 NA TRBV19 TGTGCCAGTAGTATAGCAGGTGGAGGGCAAACTGAAGCTTTCTTT CASSIAGGGQTEAFF
NA TRBJ2-5 15 NA TRBV11-2 TGTGCCAGCAGCTTCAGGGGCCTCGCCGAGGAGACCCAGTACTTC CASSFRGLAEETQYF
NA TRBJ2-3 14 NA TRBV10-1 TGCGCCAGCAGTGAGTCCTTAAGGAGTGGAGCGCAGTATTTT CASSESLRSGAQYF
once TRBJ2-5 18 TRBD2 TRBV6-2/TRBV6-3 TGTGCCAGCAGTACTGGGACTAGCGGGAGGACGTACCAAGAGACCCAGTACTTC CASSTGTSGRTYQETQYF
few TRBJ1-5 14 NA TRBV6-6 TGTGCCAGCAGTTTAGTTCTCGGCAATCAGCCCCAGCATTTT CASSLVLGNQPQHF
NA TRBJ2-1 15 NA TRBV25-1 TGTGCCAGCAGTACGACTAGTGTGGGAATGGAGGAGCAGTTCTTC CASSTTSVGMEEQFF
NA TRBJ1-4 16 TRBD1 TRBV12-5 TGTGCTAGTGGCGGGGGACAGGGGGCGACTAATGAAAAACTGTTTTTT CASGGGQGATNEKLFF
NA TRBJ1-1 15 NA TRBV7-8 TGTGCCAGCAGCCCTTGGGGACATACGAACACTGAAGCTTTCTTT CASSPWGHTNTEAFF
NA TRBJ1-5 14 TRBD1 TRBV27 TGTGCCAGCAGTTTACAGGGGGCATGGCAGCCCCAGCATTTT CASSLQGAWQPQHF
once TRBJ1-2 13 NA TRBV29-1 TGCAGCGTTGACCCGCAGTTAAACTATGGCTACACCTTC CSVDPQLNYGYTF
NA TRBJ1-2 14 NA TRBV5-8 TGTGCCAGCAGCTTATCAGCGAGTGTCGATGGCTACACCTTC CASSLSASVDGYTF
NA TRBJ1-5 16 NA TRBV4-1 TGCGCCAGCAGCCAAGCTTTGAGACAGCCGGATCAGCCCCAGCATTTT CASSQALRQPDQPQHF
NA TRBJ1-2 14 TRBD1 TRBV7-2 TGTGCCAGCAGCACCGGGACAGGAAGCTATGGCTACACCTTC CASSTGTGSYGYTF
NA TRBJ1-1 14 NA TRBV2 TGTGCCAGCAGTGAAGTCCTGGCTTCTCCTGAAGCTTTCTTT CASSEVLASPEAFF
NA TRBJ1-6 14 TRBD1 TRBV27 TGTGCCAGCAGTCCTGGGACAGGGCGTTCACCCCTCCACTTT CASSPGTGRSPLHF
NA TRBJ2-1 16 TRBD1 TRBV5-1 TGCGCCAGCAGCTTACAGACAGGGGGCTCGTGGAATGAGCAGTTCTTC CASSLQTGGSWNEQFF
NA TRBJ1-2 16 TRBD1 TRBV19 TGTGCCAGTAGTACGACAGGGCTCGGGGCTAACTATGGCTACACCTTC CASSTTGLGANYGYTF
NA TRBJ1-4 17 TRBD1 TRBV2 TGTGCCAGCAGTGAAGTTGACAGGGGACCAACTAATGAAAAACTGTTTTTT CASSEVDRGPTNEKLFF
once TRBJ1-6 15 NA TRBV2 TGTGCCAGCAACCCTATTCGGACACCCAATTCACCCCTCCACTTT CASNPIRTPNSPLHF
NA TRBJ1-4 13 NA TRBV12-3/TRBV12-4 TGTGCCAGCAGTCAGTTTATTAATGAAAAACTGTTTTTT CASSQFINEKLFF
NA TRBJ2-1 12 NA TRBV6-6 TGTGCCAGCAGTCCCCCTTACAATGAGCAGTTCTTC CASSPPYNEQFF
NA TRBJ2-2 15 NA TRBV4-2 TGTGCCAGCAGCCAAATCGTAGATCCCACCGGGGAGCTGTTTTTT CASSQIVDPTGELFF
NA TRBJ2-3 17 TRBD2 TRBV3-1/TRBV3-2 TGTGCCAGCAGCCAAGCACTAGCGGGAGGTAGCACAGATACGCAGTATTTT CASSQALAGGSTDTQYF
few TRBJ2-7 13 NA TRBV14 TGTGCCAGCAGCCAAGAACTCTACTTCGAGCAGTACTTC CASSQELYFEQYF
NA TRBJ1-3 19 TRBD1 TRBV5-1 TGCGCCAGCAGCTTGTGGGTGACAGGGGCCGAATTCTCTGGAAACACCATATATTTT CASSLWVTGAEFSGNTIYF
once TRBJ2-3 15 NA TRBV10-1 TGCGCCAGCCGAGCTTTGAGGTCTCCCGGAGGTACGCAGTATTTT CASRALRSPGGTQYF
NA TRBJ2-7 15 TRBD1 TRBV10-3 TGTGCCACTAAATCCGGGACAGGGGCGATCTACGAGCAGTACTTC CATKSGTGAIYEQYF
NA TRBJ2-1 14 TRBD1 TRBV7-9 TGTGCCAGCAGCCAGGGGGCGAATTACAATGAGCAGTTCTTC CASSQGANYNEQFF